This T cell receptor (beta chain) came from a study of blood T cell repertoires in COVID-19. Background on the study: Researchers got acute and convalescent COVID-19 samples from the United States, Italy and Spain. The cDNA or gDNA used as material had been derived from T cells, B-cell-depleted T cells, or PBMCs.

Germline CDR1 is MNHEY and CDR2 is SMNVEV (reference sequence). Trimming took 5 bases from V and 4 from J; bases not matched to a gene: 9. The CDR3 contains 15 residues. Study processing details: Reference gene primer amplification gave nucleated cell count estimates. Assay: immunoSEQ multiplex PCR; the TCRdb copy retains only in-frame clones and omits some. V and J calls plus clone size are reproduced from that table; the DNA served to infer D and trimming. The sample has a few hundred thousand clones, about 86% seen once. This receptor was identified in a man aged 18 to 30 with active or convalescent COVID-19. V usage is TRBV27 and J usage is TRBJ2-3; TRBD1 aligns across 7 bases. The sample was peripheral blood. DNA for the CDR3: TGTGCCAGCAGTCCAGTGACAGGGTTGGCAGATACGCAGTATTTT. Protein: CASSPVTGLADTQYF.